Below, 3 T cell receptor beta chains from the same sample are listed, as sequenced in a study of shared clonotypes between healthy human individuals (dated by TCRdb to 2018 to 2021). Receptor libraries were prepared by the immunoSEQ multiplex PCR assay. TCRdb provides this immuneACCESS table in a form limited to in-frame rearrangements. Some clones are lacking; in checked studies, under half of them reflect an unresolved V gene, and why the rest are absent is not known. Across this sample there are 2.5 million or so clones, with around 94% seen only once. The ten largest clones capture under 0.15% of the sample. The specimen was naive CD4+ T cells sorted from blood. Taken with the paper, the label for cell subset or site translates to: CD45RA+ positively selected. The receptors here all came from a man between 18 and 29 years old in good health.

The chain has TRBV19 and TRBJ2-7; no clear D gene. The germline gives CDR1 LNHDA, CDR2 SQIVND (reference sequence). The V gene lost 1 base and the J gene lost 3 bases, with 13 bases spanning the gap. This CDR3 spans 15 amino acids. CDR3 region: CASSIGPSRVYEQYF. The DNA for the CDR3 is TGTGCCAGTAGTATAGGTCCCTCCCGGGTCTACGAGCAGTACTTC. Combining the CDR3 with reference TRBV19 and TRBJ2-7 gives the whole variable domain DGGITQSPKYLFRKEGQNVTLSCEQNLNHDAMYWYRQDPGQGLRLIYYSQIVNDFQKGDIAEGYSVSREKKESFPLTVTSAQKNPTAFYLCASSIGPSRVYEQYFGPGTRLTVT.

Concerning this clone: The identical CDR3 is also encoded by other nucleotide sequences in the sample. The V gene is TRBV6-5, the J gene TRBJ2-7; D unresolved. V lost 0 bases and J lost 0, with 3 bases in between. Germline V CDR1 and CDR2: MNHEY, SVGAGI. This CDR3 has 13 residues. The CDR3 sequence: CASSYSSSYEQYF. The CDR3 DNA reads as TGTGCCAGCAGTTACTCTAGCTCCTACGAGCAGTACTTC.

The chain joins TRBV2 to TRBJ2-1; possibly TRBD1 or TRBD2 for D (5 bases each). The CDR3 extends over 14 amino acids. The ends were cut back, 6 bases at V and 2 bases at J, with 11 bases in the middle. CDR1 is SNHLY, CDR2 FYNNEI, per germline. This chain's CDR3 is CASRGPGTYNEQFF. CDR3 sequence (DNA): TGTGCCAGCAGGGGGCCGGGGACCTACAATGAGCAGTTCTTC.